This passage covers 22 T cell receptor beta chains from one sample sequenced in a study of identical twins (dated by TCRdb to about 2016). To prepare the library, 5' RACE was applied. TCRdb shows the sequencer as Illumina HiSeq 2000. TCRdb applied fastp at Q25 and MiXCR to the public reads, then kept only in-frame beta chains. Rows merge per CDR3 protein into single entries with the most common DNA and genes. The sample contains 450,000 or so distinct CDR3 sequences, about 13% of them found a single time. Together, the top ten hold 0.95% to 1% of the sample. The data were also submitted as part of a second study, on yellow fever vaccine responses in identical twins.

Sequencing used CD4+ T cells sorted from blood. Receptor source: a woman between 18 and 29 years old in good health.

CDR3 amino acids: CSARETGLAEQYF. The CDR3 DNA is TGCAGTGCTAGAGAGACAGGGCTCGCCGAGCAGTACTTC. This rearrangement joins TRBV20-1 to TRBJ2-7; 7 nucleotides match TRBD1. V gave up 0 bases and J gave up 6 bases; unmatched junction bases: 5. The germline gives CDR1 DFQATT, CDR2 SNEGSKA (reference sequence). This CDR3 has 13 amino acids.

The rearrangement uses TRBV5-1 and TRBJ2-3; D is unclear. CDR1 and CDR2 from the germline V gene are SGHRS and YFSETQ. CDR3 length: 19 amino acids. V shed 4 bases and J shed 2 bases, with 26 bases lying between them. The CDR3 loop reads CASSGALLGQPFPTDTQYF. CDR3 coding DNA: TGCGCCAGCAGCGGAGCATTGTTAGGTCAACCCTTCCCCACAGATACGCAGTATTTT.

This clonotype showed up just a few times. The CDR3 DNA sequence: TGTGCCAGCAGCCTCCCCCCCCAAGAGACCCAGTACTTC. Its translation is CASSLPPQETQYF. The V and J genes are TRBV7-9 and TRBJ2-5; D gene unclear. Per germline, CDR1 SEHNR and CDR2 FQNEAQ (reference sequence). The CDR3 extends over 13 amino acids. Trimming left V 5 bases short and J 1 base short, with 8 bases between. The full variable domain, rest sourced from reference TRBV7-9 and TRBJ2-5, is DTGVSQNPRHKITKRGQNVTFRCDPISEHNRLYWYRQTLGQGPEFLTYFQNEAQLEKSRLLSDRFSAERPKGSFSTLEIQRTEQGDSAMYLCASSLPPQETQYFGPGTRLLVL.

In this sample, this clonotype turned up a few times. CDR3 residues: CASSTDQGSSYNSPLHF. The DNA for the CDR3 is TGTGCCAGCAGTACGGATCAGGGTAGCTCCTATAATTCACCCCTCCACTTT. This chain connects TRBV28 to TRBJ1-6, with D possibly matching TRBD1 (5 bases). Germline V gene lookup returns CDR1 MDHEN and CDR2 SYDVKM. V gave up 5 bases and J gave up 0 bases, with 14 bases separating them. CDR3 length: 17 amino acids.

The chain employs TRBV20-1 and TRBJ1-5, with 7 bases fitting TRBD1. Germline V gives CDR1 DFQATT, CDR2 SNEGSKA (reference sequence). J was trimmed by 6 bases and V by 3 bases; bases with no gene match: 14. This CDR3 has 16 residues. CDR3 sequence: CSASPQGGARGQPQHF. The CDR3 DNA follows: TGCAGTGCTAGTCCCCAGGGGGGGGCGCGGGGTCAGCCCCAGCATTTT.

This clonotype was counted between two and nine times. V and J are TRBV10-3 and TRBJ2-1, with 9 bases lining up with TRBD2. V lost 0 bases and J lost 9; bases outside the gene matches: 12. The CDR3 sequence is 17 residues long. Germline V gene data show CDR1 as ENHRY and CDR2 as SYGVKD. The CDR3 is CAISESIGGRARGEQFF. The CDR3 DNA reads TGTGCCATCAGTGAGTCGATAGGCGGGAGGGCACGGGGTGAGCAGTTCTTC.

The chain has TRBV7-8 and TRBJ2-4; 7 bases line up with TRBD1. The CDR3 is 17 residues long. Per the germline V gene, CDR1 is SGHVS and CDR2 is FQNEAQ. The V segment lost 0 bases and the J segment 1 base; nucleotides outside the gene matches: 6. The CDR3 DNA is TGTGCCAGCAGCTTAGCGGACAGGAAGGGGGCCAAAAACATTCAGTACTTC. Its translation: CASSLADRKGAKNIQYF.

This rearrangement joins TRBV20-1 to TRBJ2-1; 14 nucleotides line up with TRBD2. V gave up 4 bases and J gave up 0 bases; unmatched junction bases: 8. This CDR3 spans 18 amino acids. Germline V gene sequence: CDR1 DFQATT, CDR2 SNEGSKA (reference sequence). The CDR3 DNA reads as TGCAGTGCTAAAGGACTAGCGGGAGGAAAGAGCTCCTACAATGAGCAGTTCTTC. Its protein is CSAKGLAGGKSSYNEQFF.

The chain recombines TRBV30 with TRBJ1-6; 9 nucleotides agree with TRBD1. Germline V lookup: CDR1 GTSNPN, CDR2 SVGIG (reference sequence). This CDR3 spans 13 amino acids. The CDR3 is CAGQGLLGSPLHF. DNA of the CDR3: TGTGCGGGACAGGGTCTACTGGGATCACCCCTCCACTTT.

This clonotype occurred once. This rearrangement joins TRBV3-1 to TRBJ2-7; 10 bases map to TRBD2. Per germline, CDR1 LGHDT and CDR2 YNNKEL (reference sequence). This CDR3 region has 15 residues. With 6 bases clipped from V and 6 bases from J, the junction kept 11 bases outside the gene matches. Here the CDR3 reads CASRQSGRASGEQYF. The CDR3 region has the DNA TGTGCCAGCAGACAGAGCGGGAGGGCCAGTGGCGAGCAGTACTTC.

This sequence joins TRBV3-1 and TRBJ2-3; D remains ambiguous. Germline CDR1 is LGHDT and CDR2 is YNNKEL (reference sequence). There are 17 residues in the CDR3. Trimming stripped 4 bases from V and 2 bases from J, with 19 bases between. The CDR3: CASSLRGSRTLTDTQYF. The CDR3 nucleotides read TGTGCCAGCAGCCTACGTGGCTCCCGTACTCTCACAGATACGCAGTATTTT.

The chain joins TRBV2 to TRBJ2-5; D might be TRBD2 (5 bases). V lost 5 bases and J lost 5, with 12 bases in between. From germline, CDR1 is SNHLY and CDR2 FYNNEI. The CDR3 runs 13 residues. In DNA form, the CDR3 reads TGTGCCAGCAGTACTAGTGAGAGGGAGACCCAGTACTTC. It specifies CASSTSERETQYF.

The sample holds many counts of this clonotype. This chain joins TRBV5-1 and TRBJ1-5, with unresolved D. Germline V gene sequence: CDR1 SGHRS, CDR2 YFSETQ. V dropped 4 bases and J dropped 7 bases, with 15 bases sitting between them. CDR3 length equals 14 residues. CDR3 region: CASSPLQNGQPQHF. The DNA of the CDR3 is TGCGCCAGCAGCCCTCTTCAGAATGGGCAGCCCCAGCATTTT.

This chain links TRBV7-9 with TRBJ2-1, with 8 bases fitting TRBD2. J was trimmed by 5 bases and V by 0 bases; bases with no gene match: 6. The CDR3 totals 16 residues. Germline V gene data show CDR1 as SEHNR and CDR2 as FQNEAQ (reference sequence). CDR3 in DNA: TGTGCCAGCAGCTTAGCGAGCGGGGGTTACCACAATGAGCAGTTCTTC. Translation gives CASSLASGGYHNEQFF.

This clonotype was seen a few times. The chain combines TRBV20-1 with TRBJ2-5, with 11 bases that match TRBD2. V was pared by 6 bases and J by 5 bases, with 14 bases of the junction left unmatched. Per germline, CDR1 DFQATT and CDR2 SNEGSKA (reference sequence). The length of the CDR3 is 16 residues. This CDR3 reads CSAPLIAGGLGETQYF. In nucleotides, the CDR3 is TGCAGTGCACCCCTTATAGCGGGGGGGCTTGGTGAGACCCAGTACTTC.

This clonotype was recorded at least ten times. V is TRBV3-1 and J is TRBJ2-5, with D possibly TRBD2 on 5 matching bases. V shed 1 base and J shed 1 base, with 7 bases lying between them. The V gene's germline CDR1 is LGHDT and CDR2 YNNKEL (reference sequence). CDR3 length: 14 residues. The CDR3 DNA reads as TGTGCCAGCAGCCAAGCAACTAGCCAAGAGACCCAGTACTTC. Protein sequence: CASSQATSQETQYF.

In this sample, this clonotype turned up many times. The V and J genes are TRBV29-1 and TRBJ2-7; D is perhaps TRBD1 (6 bases). The CDR3 loop spans 13 amino acids. Germline V gives CDR1 SQVTM, CDR2 ANQGSEA. DNA of the CDR3: TGCACCTCGCGACGCAGGGGTTTCCACGAGCAGTACTTC. Protein: CTSRRRGFHEQYF.

Only a few counts were recorded for this clonotype. The chain carries TRBV25-1 and TRBJ1-2; TRBD1 aligns across 8 bases. This CDR3 spans 14 amino acids. V was clipped by 6 bases and J by 2 bases; unmatched bases: 5. In germline, CDR1 is MGHDK, CDR2 SYGVNS. The CDR3 reads CASSGTGGNYGYTF. The CDR3 DNA is TGTGCCAGCAGCGGGACAGGAGGAAACTATGGCTACACCTTC.

This rearrangement joins TRBV2 to TRBJ2-3, with TRBD1 identical over 9 bases. J was trimmed by 3 bases and V by 5 bases; bases with no gene match: 6. This CDR3 has 15 amino acids. Germline V gene data show CDR1 as SNHLY and CDR2 as FYNNEI. The CDR3 loop reads CASSPQGAGTDTQYF. Written as DNA, the CDR3 is TGTGCCAGCAGTCCACAGGGGGCAGGGACAGATACGCAGTATTTT.

This clonotype was found a few times. The chain couples TRBV20-1 to TRBJ1-1, with D perhaps TRBD1 (5 bases). V lost 5 bases, J lost 1 base, and 11 bases lay in between. The CDR3 extends over 13 amino acids. Germline values: CDR1 DFQATT, CDR2 SNEGSKA (reference sequence). As DNA, the CDR3 is TGCAGTGCTGAGGGGAGTGCGAACACTGAAGCTTTCTTT. Encoded protein: CSAEGSANTEAFF.

CDR3 sequence (DNA): TGCAGTGCTAGAGTTGCGCAGAACACCGGGGAGCTGTTTTTT. It is translated as CSARVAQNTGELFF. The V and J genes are TRBV20-1 and TRBJ2-2; D is ambiguous. Germline V CDR1 and CDR2: DFQATT, SNEGSKA (reference sequence). The V end was cut by 1 base, the J end by 1 base, with 7 bases between. There are 14 residues in the CDR3.

Many counts were recorded for this clonotype. V gene TRBV7-6 combines with J gene TRBJ2-3; no definite D call. The CDR3 is 17 residues long. Germline CDR1 SGHVS, CDR2 FNYEAQ. V was trimmed by 5 bases and J by 1 base, leaving 19 bases between them. CDR3 residues: CASSHKAHTVRTDTQYF. The CDR3 DNA reads TGTGCCAGCAGCCATAAGGCCCACACTGTGCGCACAGATACGCAGTATTTT.